This entry is about one TCR beta chain. No cognate antigen has been identified for it. No clone much larger than this one lies a single base away; base qualities are absent. The data were taken from a study of graft-versus-host responses after intestinal transplantation (dated by TCRdb to the early 2020s). Regarding the study in general: The transplants that recipients received were multivisceral, liver-intestinal, or isolated intestinal. Every recipient was given anti-thymocyte globulin induction, then maintenance tacrolimus and steroids for roughly 3 years. Of the 20 to 25 intestinal transplant recipients enrolled in the cohort, one of whom was a retransplant, 3 patients without pretransplant specimens were excluded. Donor T cell macrochimerism was defined as a peak of at least 4% donor T cells among recipient peripheral blood mononuclear cells. Alloreactive clones were identified by sequencing pre-transplant mixed lymphocyte reaction products and comparing these products with unstimulated pre-transplant donor and recipient T cells. After intestinal transplantation, graft-versus-host and host-versus-graft alloreactive T cell clones were followed in the graft, circulation and bone marrow using bulk TCR-beta CDR3 sequencing. Samples from three later patients were sequenced in-house on an Illumina MiSeq with MiXCR processing rather than by the commercial service.

The sample's time point label, in plain terms: cells obtained before transplantation from donor or recipient. CD3+CD4+ and CD3+CD8+ populations were FACS-sorted from unstimulated pre-transplant donor and recipient cells taken from spleen or lymph nodes. Library preparation used the immunoSEQ multiplex PCR assay. For most patients, genomic DNA was isolated with the Qiagen DNeasy Blood and Tissue Kit and shipped frozen to Adaptive Biotechnologies for TCR sequencing. For most patients, high-throughput TCR-beta CDR3 sequencing of genomic DNA was performed by Adaptive Biotechnologies. In the original analysis: Adaptive's ImmunoSEQ software supplied the TCR sequencing data for more than 15 patients, while MiXCR and VDJtools were used to process three other patients. CD4 versus CD8 sorting errors were corrected by removing sequences found in both subsets at a frequency ratio below 5:1. CDR3 nucleotide sequences shared between donor and recipient were removed because their origin could not be assigned. To count as alloreactive, a clone needed at least 2-fold expansion over unstimulated cells and a minimum CFSE-low frequency of 0.002% (template counts) or 0.001% (read counts). A clone was considered mappable if detected in the sequenced pre-transplant spleen, lymph node, or MLR CFSE-low populations of the donor or recipient. The cumulative frequency of alloreactive clones was calculated as a percentage of all sequences, weighted by copy number. TCRdb provides this immuneACCESS table in a form limited to in-frame rearrangements. Some clones are lacking; in checked studies, under half of them reflect an unresolved V gene, and why the rest are absent is not known. V, J and clone size are those of that table, while D and trimming were read from the DNA. This sample comprises just under 65,000 clones, 90% of them detected only once. The ten largest account for roughly 1.5% of the sample.

Between the V and J ends, shortened by 2 bases and 4 bases respectively, the junction contains 17 bases. CDR3 length: 16 amino acids, cysteine to phenylalanine. Of the read, only the CDR3 DNA is kept; its 48 bases are in frame from base 1. CDR1 is given as MNHEY and CDR2 as SMNVEV, both from the germline V gene (reference sequence). General study outcomes and caveats: Early after transplant, peak levels of circulating GvH clones were associated with declines in HvG clones. GvH clones turned up in recipient bone marrow, with some appearing earlier in ileal mucosa or blood, a pattern consistent with an intestinal mucosal origin. High GvH to HvG T cell clonal ratios were observed in the allografts of patients with donor T cell macrochimerism. The relatively low number and heterogeneity of intestinal transplant patients limited the conclusions.

Here the sequenced sample was unstimulated CD8+ T cells sorted from spleen or lymph node cells, taken before transplant. This sequence originates from a human donor who was the organ donor for an intestinal transplant. Recombination linked TRBV27 to TRBJ1-1; no D gene can be assigned with confidence. The CDR3: CASSLANKIGGTEAFF. The bases read TGTGCCAGCAGTTTAGCCAATAAAATTGGAGGCACTGAAGCTTTCTTT.